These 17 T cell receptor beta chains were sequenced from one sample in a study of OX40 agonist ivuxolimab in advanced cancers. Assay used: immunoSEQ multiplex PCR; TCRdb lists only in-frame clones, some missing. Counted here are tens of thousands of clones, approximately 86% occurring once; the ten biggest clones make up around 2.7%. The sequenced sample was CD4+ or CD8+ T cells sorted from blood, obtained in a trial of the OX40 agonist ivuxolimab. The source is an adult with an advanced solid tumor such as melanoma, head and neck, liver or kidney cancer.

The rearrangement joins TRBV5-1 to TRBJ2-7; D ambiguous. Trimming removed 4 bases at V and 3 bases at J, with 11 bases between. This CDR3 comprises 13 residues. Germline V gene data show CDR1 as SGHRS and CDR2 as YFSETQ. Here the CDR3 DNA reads TGCGCCAGCAGCCCCTCTAATGACTACGAGCAGTACTTC. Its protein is CASSPSNDYEQYF.

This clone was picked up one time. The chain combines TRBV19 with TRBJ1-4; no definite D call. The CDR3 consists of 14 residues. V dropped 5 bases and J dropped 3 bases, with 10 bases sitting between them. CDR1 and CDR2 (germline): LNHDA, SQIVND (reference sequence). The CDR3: CASSQLGANEKLFF. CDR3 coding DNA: TGTGCCAGTAGTCAACTTGGGGCTAATGAAAAACTGTTTTTT.

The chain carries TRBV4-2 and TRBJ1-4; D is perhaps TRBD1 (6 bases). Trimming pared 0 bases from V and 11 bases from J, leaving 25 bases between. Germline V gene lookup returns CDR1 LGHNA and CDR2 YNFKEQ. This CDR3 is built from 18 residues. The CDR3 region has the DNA TGTGCCAGCAGCCAAGACCCCCAGGGGCCACTGATAAAGGGGAAACTGTTTTTT. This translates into CASSQDPQGPLIKGKLFF.

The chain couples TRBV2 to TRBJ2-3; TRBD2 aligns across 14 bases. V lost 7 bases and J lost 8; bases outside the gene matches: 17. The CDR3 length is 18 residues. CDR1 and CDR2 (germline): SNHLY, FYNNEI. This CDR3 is CASTPRRLAGGPSPTQYF. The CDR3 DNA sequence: TGTGCCAGCACTCCTCGGAGACTAGCGGGGGGGCCCTCCCCTACGCAGTATTTT.

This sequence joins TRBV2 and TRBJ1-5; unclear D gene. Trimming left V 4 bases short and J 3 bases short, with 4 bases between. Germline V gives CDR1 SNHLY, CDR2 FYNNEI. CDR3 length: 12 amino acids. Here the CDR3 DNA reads TGTGCCAGCAGTGCGGACAATCAGCCCCAGCATTTT. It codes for CASSADNQPQHF.

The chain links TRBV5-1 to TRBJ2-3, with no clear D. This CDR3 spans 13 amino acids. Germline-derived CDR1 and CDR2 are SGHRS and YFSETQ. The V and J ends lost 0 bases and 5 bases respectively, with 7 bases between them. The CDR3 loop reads CASSLAAEDTQYF. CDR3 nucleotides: TGCGCCAGCAGCTTGGCGGCGGAAGATACGCAGTATTTT.

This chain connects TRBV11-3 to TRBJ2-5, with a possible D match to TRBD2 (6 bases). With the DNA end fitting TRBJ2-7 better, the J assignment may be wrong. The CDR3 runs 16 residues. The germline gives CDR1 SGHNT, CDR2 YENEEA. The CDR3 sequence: CASSLGLLQGLNEQYF. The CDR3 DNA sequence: TGTGCCAGCAGCTTAGGGTTGTTGCAGGGACTCAACGAGCAGTACTTC.

CDR3: CASSPPTSTGSTEAFF. The DNA of the CDR3 is TGTGCCAGCAGCCCACCGACCTCAACAGGGAGCACTGAAGCTTTCTTT. The J gene is TRBJ1-1, the V gene TRBV9; weak D call: TRBD1 (6 bases). Germline-derived CDR1 and CDR2 are SGDLS and YYNGEE. The V end was cut by 4 bases, the J end by 4 bases, with 20 bases between. The CDR3 runs to 16 residues. Looking up the rest from reference TRBV9 and TRBJ1-1 gives the full variable domain: DSGVTQTPKHLITATGQRVTLRCSPRSGDLSVYWYQQSLDQGLQFLIQYYNGEERAKGNILERFSAQQFPDLHSELNLSSLELGDSALYFCASSPPTSTGSTEAFFGQGTRLTVV.

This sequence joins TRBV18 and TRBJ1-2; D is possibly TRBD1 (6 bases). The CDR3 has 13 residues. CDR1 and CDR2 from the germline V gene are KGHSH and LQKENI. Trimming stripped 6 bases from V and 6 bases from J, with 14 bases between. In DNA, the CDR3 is TGTGCCAGCTCCTTACAGGGCTCCGATGGCTACACCTTC. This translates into CASSLQGSDGYTF.

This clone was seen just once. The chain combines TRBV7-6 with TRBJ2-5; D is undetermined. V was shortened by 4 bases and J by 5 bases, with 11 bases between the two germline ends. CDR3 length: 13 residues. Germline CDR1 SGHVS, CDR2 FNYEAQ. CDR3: CASSSNLLETQYF. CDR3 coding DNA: TGTGCCAGCAGCTCAAACCTTCTGGAGACCCAGTACTTC.

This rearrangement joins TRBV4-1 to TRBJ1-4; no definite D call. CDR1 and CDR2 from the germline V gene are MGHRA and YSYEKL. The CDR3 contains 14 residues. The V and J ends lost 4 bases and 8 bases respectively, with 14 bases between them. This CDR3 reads CASSPRLSREKLFF. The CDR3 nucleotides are TGCGCCAGCAGCCCCCGGTTGAGCCGGGAAAAACTGTTTTTT.

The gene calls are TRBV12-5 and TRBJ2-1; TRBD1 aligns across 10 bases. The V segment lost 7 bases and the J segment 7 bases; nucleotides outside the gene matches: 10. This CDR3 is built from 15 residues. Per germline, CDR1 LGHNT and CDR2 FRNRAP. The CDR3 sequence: CASADRDRGRNEQFF. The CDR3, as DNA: TGTGCTAGTGCCGACCGGGACAGGGGAAGGAATGAGCAGTTCTTC.

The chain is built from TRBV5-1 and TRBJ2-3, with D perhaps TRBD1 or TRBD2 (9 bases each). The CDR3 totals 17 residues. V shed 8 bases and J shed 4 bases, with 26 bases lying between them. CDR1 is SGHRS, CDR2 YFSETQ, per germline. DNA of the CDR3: TGCGCCAGTCTAGACAGGGGGATGACTAGCGGTTCAGATACGCAGTATTTT. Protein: CASLDRGMTSGSDTQYF.

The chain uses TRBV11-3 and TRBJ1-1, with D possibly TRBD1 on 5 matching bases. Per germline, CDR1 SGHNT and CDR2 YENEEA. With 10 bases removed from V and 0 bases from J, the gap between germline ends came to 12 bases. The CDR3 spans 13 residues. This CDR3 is CATQGPMNTEAFF. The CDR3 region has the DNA TGTGCCACTCAGGGCCCGATGAACACTGAAGCTTTCTTT.

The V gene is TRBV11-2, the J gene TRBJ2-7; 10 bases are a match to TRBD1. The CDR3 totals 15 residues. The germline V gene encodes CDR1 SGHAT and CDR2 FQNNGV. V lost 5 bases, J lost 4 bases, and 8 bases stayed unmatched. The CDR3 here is CASSPAGQGKYEQYF. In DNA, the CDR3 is TGTGCCAGCAGCCCCGCGGGACAGGGGAAGTACGAGCAGTACTTC. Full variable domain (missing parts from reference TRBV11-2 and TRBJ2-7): EAGVAQSPRYKIIEKRQSVAFWCNPISGHATLYWYQQILGQGPKLLIQFQNNGVVDDSQLPKDRFSAERLKGVDSTLKIQPAKLEDSAVYLCASSPAGQGKYEQYFGPGTRLTVT.

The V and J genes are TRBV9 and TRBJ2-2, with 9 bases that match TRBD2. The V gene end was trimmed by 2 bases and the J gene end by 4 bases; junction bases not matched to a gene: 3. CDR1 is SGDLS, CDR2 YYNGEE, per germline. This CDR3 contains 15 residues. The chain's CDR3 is CASSVAGGPTGELFF. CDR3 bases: TGTGCCAGCAGCGTTGCGGGAGGGCCCACCGGGGAGCTGTTTTTT.

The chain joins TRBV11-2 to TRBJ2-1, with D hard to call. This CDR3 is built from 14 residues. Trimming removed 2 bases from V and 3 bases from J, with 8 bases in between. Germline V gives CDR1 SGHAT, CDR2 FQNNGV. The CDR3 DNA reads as TGTGCCAGCAGCTTAATGTCGGACTACAATGAGCAGTTCTTC. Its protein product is CASSLMSDYNEQFF.